These 24 T cell receptor beta chains were all obtained from the same sample, sequenced in a study of blood T cell repertoires in COVID-19 (dated by TCRdb to 2018 to 2020). Library creation used the immunoSEQ multiplex PCR assay. TCRdb holds this immuneACCESS table with in-frame rearrangements only. Some clones are missing; in checked studies, unresolved V genes explain under half, and the rest has no known cause. The sample contains 200,000 to 300,000 clones, about 89% of them found a single time. Around 1.5% of the sample rests with the top ten. Sample: peripheral blood. All receptors come from a woman aged 60-75 years who had recovered from COVID-19.

The rearrangement joins TRBV28 to TRBJ1-1, with 8 bases fitting TRBD1. Losses at the gene ends were 2 bases for V and 12 bases for J; bases not matched to a gene: 11. From germline, CDR1 is MDHEN and CDR2 SYDVKM. The CDR3 is 14 residues long. The CDR3, as DNA: TGTGCCAGCAGTTTAACGGGCCAGGGGGCGCCGACTTTCTTT. It is translated as CASSLTGQGAPTFF.

The chain recombines TRBV5-1 with TRBJ2-7; TRBD2 matches at 14 bases. CDR1 and CDR2 (germline): SGHRS, YFSETQ. V lost 3 bases, J lost 3 bases, and 8 bases stayed unmatched. This CDR3 comprises 17 residues. CDR3 sequence reads: CASSSGLAGGRRYEQYF. CDR3 bases: TGCGCCAGCAGCTCTGGACTAGCGGGGGGACGCCGCTACGAGCAGTACTTC.

The chain joins TRBV28 to TRBJ1-5; D is unclear. Trimming left V 5 bases short and J 7 bases short, with 9 bases between. The length of the CDR3 is 12 residues. The germline V gene encodes CDR1 MDHEN and CDR2 SYDVKM. The CDR3 coding sequence is TGTGCCAGCAGTGTGTACAGCCAGCCCCAGCATTTT. Amino acid sequence: CASSVYSQPQHF.

This clone has a handful of counts. One junction end disagrees with the germline gene, perhaps due to a read error. CDR3 loop: CSVLGQAYLF. As DNA, the CDR3 is TGCAGCGTTTTAGGACAGGCTTACCTCTTC. The chain combines TRBV29-1 with TRBJ2-1, with 7 bases matching TRBD1. This CDR3 spans 10 amino acids. Germline V gene lookup returns CDR1 SQVTM and CDR2 ANQGSEA.

The rearrangement links TRBV3-1 (or the pseudogene TRBV3-2) to TRBJ2-5; D call uncertain. V was cut by 2 bases and J by 10 bases, with 14 bases left in between. This CDR3 comprises 13 residues. Germline CDR1 and CDR2: LGHDT and YNNKEL (reference sequence). In DNA form, the CDR3 reads TGTGCCAGCAGCCAACCCCACCTGAACATCCAGTACTTC. It encodes CASSQPHLNIQYF.

The chain employs TRBV7-3 and TRBJ2-3, with D possibly being TRBD1 (5 bases). Trimming cost V 0 bases and J 4 bases, with 8 bases left between them. The CDR3 runs 14 residues. CDR1 is SGHTA and CDR2 is FQGTGA in the germline V gene. CDR3 protein: CASSLTLGPDTQYF. The DNA of the CDR3 is TGTGCCAGCAGCTTAACCCTGGGGCCAGATACGCAGTATTTT.

This chain connects TRBV6-4 to TRBJ2-7; 7 positions agree with TRBD2. V was clipped by 4 bases and J by 3 bases; unmatched bases: 12. The V gene's germline CDR1 is MRHNA and CDR2 SNTAGT. This CDR3 has 16 amino acids. The chain's CDR3 is CASSVRGRGHHYEQYF. CDR3 sequence (DNA): TGTGCCAGCAGTGTGCGGGGGAGGGGCCATCACTACGAGCAGTACTTC.

The V and J genes are TRBV6-6 and TRBJ2-2; D perhaps matches TRBD1 (5 bases). Germline V lookup: CDR1 MNHNY, CDR2 SVGAGI (reference sequence). The V and J ends lost 3 bases and 5 bases respectively, with 13 bases between them. CDR3 length: 15 amino acids. The CDR3 sequence: CASSYQQGTTGELFF. The CDR3 DNA is TGTGCCAGCAGTTATCAGCAGGGTACTACCGGGGAGCTGTTTTTT.

The chain combines TRBV16 with TRBJ1-5; tentatively, D is TRBD1 (5 bases). This CDR3 has 15 residues. V lost 0 bases to trimming and J lost 7 bases, with 13 bases between them. Germline CDR1 is KGHSY and CDR2 is FQNENV. In DNA form, the CDR3 reads TGTGCCAGCAGCCAATCAGGGCAGGGAGGACAGCCCCAGCATTTT. Residues: CASSQSGQGGQPQHF.

This clone was detected once. The CDR3 here is CAYNGEGIQYF. The CDR3 coding sequence is TGTGCCTACAACGGGGAGGGCATTCAGTACTTC. The chain carries TRBV7-3 and TRBJ2-4; 7 positions match TRBD2. Unmatched junction bases numbered 7, after V lost 11 bases and J lost 9 bases. Germline loops: CDR1 SGHTA, CDR2 FQGTGA. This CDR3 contains 11 residues.

The chain has TRBV9 and TRBJ2-5; D uncertain. V was shortened by 0 bases and J by 1 base, with 4 bases between the two germline ends. CDR3 length: 13 amino acids. Germline V CDR1 and CDR2: SGDLS, YYNGEE. CDR3 nucleotides: TGTGCCAGCAGCGTAGACTTCCAAGAGACCCAGTACTTC. Protein: CASSVDFQETQYF.

The chain joins TRBV7-3 to TRBJ1-2; D perhaps matches TRBD1 (6 bases). The CDR3 extends over 18 amino acids. V lost 5 bases, J lost 0 bases, and 22 bases lay in between. Germline V gene data show CDR1 as SGHTA and CDR2 as FQGTGA. CDR3 loop: CASSICRDIERANYGYTF. In DNA form, the CDR3 reads TGTGCCAGCAGCATTTGCCGGGACATAGAGCGCGCTAACTATGGCTACACCTTC.

V gene TRBV29-1 combines with J gene TRBJ2-2, with D perhaps matching TRBD2 (5 bases). The CDR3 is 13 amino acids. Germline loops: CDR1 SQVTM, CDR2 ANQGSEA. The ends were cut back, 1 base at V and 5 bases at J, with 8 bases in the middle. CDR3: CSVEASGTGELFF. CDR3 nucleotide sequence: TGCAGCGTTGAAGCGTCGGGGACCGGGGAGCTGTTTTTT.

V and J are TRBV7-3 and TRBJ2-1, with TRBD2 matching 12 bases. Looked up from germline, CDR1 is SGHTA and CDR2 is FQGTGA. This CDR3 spans 18 amino acids. Trimming removed 0 bases from V and 6 bases from J; junction bases left unmatched: 9. The DNA of the CDR3 is TGTGCCAGCAGCTTAACCCGGCGGACTAGCGGGGAGGGCAATGAGCAGTTCTTC. It codes for CASSLTRRTSGEGNEQFF.

The chain links TRBV5-1 to TRBJ2-5, with D perhaps TRBD1 (6 bases). Deletions cut 0 bases from V and 2 bases from J, with 11 bases between. The CDR3 runs 15 residues. CDR1 and CDR2 from the germline V gene are SGHRS and YFSETQ. The CDR3 DNA reads TGCGCCAGCAGCTTGGCCAGCACAGGGCAAGAGACCCAGTACTTC. Protein product: CASSLASTGQETQYF.

This chain links TRBV5-1 with TRBJ1-1, with D unresolved. The CDR3 contains 14 residues. Germline V gene sequence: CDR1 SGHRS, CDR2 YFSETQ. Trimming removed 0 bases at V and 3 bases at J, with 9 bases between. CDR3: CASSLEWAYTEAFF. In nucleotides, the CDR3 is TGCGCCAGCAGCTTGGAATGGGCCTACACTGAAGCTTTCTTT. Together with reference TRBV5-1 and TRBJ1-1, the CDR3 gives the full variable domain: KAGVTQTPRYLIKTRGQQVTLSCSPISGHRSVSWYQQTPGQGLQFLFEYFSETQRNKGNFPGRFSGRQFSNSRSEMNVSTLELGDSALYLCASSLEWAYTEAFFGQGTRLTVV.

The V gene is TRBV24-1, the J gene TRBJ2-6; 7 bases fit TRBD1. Germline CDR1 is KGHDR and CDR2 is SFDVKD. The V and J ends lost 2 bases and 0 bases, in that order; junction bases with no gene match: 9. This CDR3 comprises 19 residues. CDR3 sequence: CATSDSGGDYISGANVLTF. CDR3 bases: TGTGCCACCAGTGATTCAGGGGGTGACTATATCTCTGGGGCCAACGTCCTGACTTTC.

A word on this clone: The sample carries other DNA sequences with the same CDR3. This sequence joins TRBV5-5 and TRBJ1-5; weak D call: TRBD1 (6 bases). V lost 2 bases, J lost 5 bases, and 8 bases lay in between. CDR1 is SGHKS and CDR2 is YYEKEE in the germline V gene (reference sequence). CDR3 length equals 13 residues. The DNA for the CDR3 is TGTGCCAGCAGCTTTTCAGGGGATCAGCCCCAGCATTTT. It is translated as CASSFSGDQPQHF.

The genes are TRBV5-1 and TRBJ2-1; 12 bases are shared with TRBD2. The CDR3 loop spans 17 amino acids. The trim removed 1 base at V and 4 bases at J, leaving 6 bases unmatched. Per germline, CDR1 SGHRS and CDR2 YFSETQ. The CDR3 coding sequence is TGCGCCAGCAGCTTGTCCGCACTAGCGGGGGGTTACAATGAGCAGTTCTTC. Protein: CASSLSALAGGYNEQFF.

CDR3 in DNA: TGCGCCAGCAGCGCCGAGGGCAATCAGCCCCAGCATTTT. It is translated as CASSAEGNQPQHF. The rearrangement joins TRBV5-1 to TRBJ1-5; D uncertain. V gave up 4 bases and J gave up 2 bases, with 7 bases separating them. This CDR3 is 13 amino acids long. Germline V gene data show CDR1 as SGHRS and CDR2 as YFSETQ.

The CDR3 bases are TGTGCCAGCAGCCAGACTTTCGTCCTAACGCGGGGGAGCTCCTACAATGAGCAGTTCTTC. Protein product: CASSQTFVLTRGSSYNEQFF. V gene TRBV3-1 (or the pseudogene TRBV3-2) combines with J gene TRBJ2-1; 7 positions match TRBD2. The V and J ends lost 3 bases and 0 bases, in that order; junction bases with no gene match: 17. CDR3 length: 20 amino acids. Per the germline V gene, CDR1 is LGHDT and CDR2 is YNNKEL (reference sequence).

The chain has TRBV4-3 and TRBJ2-1; TRBD1 agrees at 7 bases. J gave up 2 bases and V 5 bases, and 12 bases lay outside the gene matches. The CDR3 has 17 amino acids. Germline V CDR1 and CDR2: LGHNA, YSLEER. CDR3 nucleotide sequence: TGCGCCAGCAGCTATAGCCCTGGACAGGTCCCCTACAATGAGCAGTTCTTC. As protein: CASSYSPGQVPYNEQFF.

The V call is TRBV5-5, the J call TRBJ1-1; 12 nucleotides agree with TRBD1. J gave up 3 bases and V 0 bases, and 9 bases lay outside the gene matches. The CDR3 runs 18 residues. Per germline, CDR1 SGHKS and CDR2 YYEKEE (reference sequence). DNA of the CDR3: TGTGCCAGCAGCTTGGATGGGACAGGGGGCCTTTCGGACACTGAAGCTTTCTTT. This translates into CASSLDGTGGLSDTEAFF.

This chain uses TRBV7-3 with TRBJ2-1; TRBD2 matches at 9 bases. Trimming cost V 1 base and J 7 bases; bases outside gene matches: 5. This CDR3 spans 15 amino acids. CDR1 is SGHTA and CDR2 is FQGTGA in the germline V gene. CDR3 DNA: TGTGCCAGCAGCTTAAGTAGCGGGGGTCAAAATGAGCAGTTCTTC. Its protein product is CASSLSSGGQNEQFF. Looking up the rest from reference TRBV7-3 and TRBJ2-1 gives the full variable domain: GAGVSQTPSNKVTEKGKYVELRCDPISGHTALYWYRQSLGQGPEFLIYFQGTGAADDSGLPNDRFFAVRPEGSVSTLKIQRTERGDSAVYLCASSLSSGGQNEQFFGPGTRLTVL.